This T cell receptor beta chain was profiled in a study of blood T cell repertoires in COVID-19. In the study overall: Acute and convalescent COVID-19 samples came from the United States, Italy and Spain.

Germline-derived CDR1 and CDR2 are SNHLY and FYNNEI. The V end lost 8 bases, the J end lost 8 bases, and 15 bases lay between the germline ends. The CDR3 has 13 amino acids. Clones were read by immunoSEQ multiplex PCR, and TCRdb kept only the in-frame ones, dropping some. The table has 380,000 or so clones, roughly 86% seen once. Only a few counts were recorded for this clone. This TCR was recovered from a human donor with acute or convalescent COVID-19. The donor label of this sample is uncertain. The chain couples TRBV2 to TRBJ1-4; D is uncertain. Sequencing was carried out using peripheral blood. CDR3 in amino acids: CASVGGAGEKLFF. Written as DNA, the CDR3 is TGTGCCAGCGTAGGAGGAGCGGGGGAAAAACTGTTTTTT.